These 9 T cell receptor beta chains came from one sample sequenced in a study of STAT5B mutations in CD4+ large granular lymphocyte leukemia. Method: immunoSEQ multiplex PCR; TCRdb's copy keeps in-frame clones and lacks some. The sample gives fewer than 30,000 clones, 65% to 85% of which show up once; 1% to 1.4% is in the top ten. The sequenced sample consisted of CD4+ T cells from blood buffy coats. The receptors were sampled from a human donor in good health.

The chain recombines TRBV5-1 with TRBJ2-7; 12 positions match TRBD1. The CDR3 totals 15 residues. Per the germline V gene, CDR1 is SGHRS and CDR2 is YFSETQ. Trimming took 2 bases from V and 7 from J; bases not matched to a gene: 7. The CDR3: CASSFRGQGAREQYV. In nucleotides, the CDR3 is TGCGCCAGCAGCTTCCGGGGACAGGGGGCGAGGGAGCAGTACGTC.

The gene calls are TRBV28 and TRBJ2-2; 7 bases are a match to TRBD1. CDR1 and CDR2 from the germline V gene are MDHEN and SYDVKM. CDR3 size: 14 residues. The V segment lost 3 bases and the J segment 3 bases; nucleotides outside the gene matches: 1. The CDR3 sequence: CASSLGQYTGELFF. CDR3 coding DNA: TGTGCCAGCAGTTTGGGACAGTACACCGGGGAGCTGTTTTTT.

This clone was observed a handful of times. V is TRBV9 and J is TRBJ2-3; 9 bases match TRBD1. The CDR3 is 16 amino acids. Looked up from germline, CDR1 is SGDLS and CDR2 is YYNGEE. V shed 3 bases and J 2 bases; nucleotides not matched to a gene: 7. The CDR3: CASSAYGTGSTDTQYF. CDR3 coding DNA: TGTGCCAGCAGCGCATATGGGACAGGGTCCACAGATACGCAGTATTTT. Filled out from reference TRBV9 and TRBJ2-3, the complete variable domain reads DSGVTQTPKHLITATGQRVTLRCSPRSGDLSVYWYQQSLDQGLQFLIQYYNGEERAKGNILERFSAQQFPDLHSELNLSSLELGDSALYFCASSAYGTGSTDTQYFGPGTRLTVL.

The table lists this clone with a count of one. The V and J genes are TRBV5-1 and TRBJ1-4; 12 positions agree with TRBD1. Germline trimming cut 3 bases from V and 10 bases from J; bases unmatched to any gene: 4. Germline V gives CDR1 SGHRS, CDR2 YFSETQ. This CDR3 contains 14 residues. CDR3 residues: CASSWAGQGAKLFF. Here the CDR3 DNA reads TGCGCCAGCAGCTGGGCGGGACAGGGGGCAAAACTGTTTTTT. Combining the CDR3 with reference TRBV5-1 and TRBJ1-4 gives the whole variable domain KAGVTQTPRYLIKTRGQQVTLSCSPISGHRSVSWYQQTPGQGLQFLFEYFSETQRNKGNFPGRFSGRQFSNSRSEMNVSTLELGDSALYLCASSWAGQGAKLFFGSGTQLSVL.

This chain uses TRBV6-1 with TRBJ1-1, with TRBD1 matching over 7 bases. The CDR3 contains 16 residues. Per germline, CDR1 MNHNS and CDR2 SASEGT. V gave up 4 bases and J gave up 4 bases; unmatched junction bases: 12. CDR3 in DNA: TGTGCCAGCAGTGCCCAACAGACAGGGCTGGGCACTGAAGCTTTCTTT. This sequence encodes CASSAQQTGLGTEAFF.

The rearrangement uses TRBV6-6 and TRBJ2-5, with a possible D match to TRBD1 (6 bases). Trimming shortened V by 5 bases and J by 5 bases, and 15 bases separated the two germline ends. Germline CDR1 reads MNHNY; CDR2 reads SVGAGI (reference sequence). CDR3 size: 14 residues. The CDR3 DNA reads as TGTGCCAGCAGTCCCAGACAGGTTGGGGAGACCCAGTACTTC. It is translated as CASSPRQVGETQYF.

This chain links TRBV28 with TRBJ1-1; the D gene is possibly TRBD1 (6 bases). The CDR3 runs to 13 residues. CDR1 and CDR2 (germline): MDHEN, SYDVKM. The ends were cut back, 10 bases at V and 1 base at J, with 13 bases in the middle. The CDR3 loop reads CATQQGGNTEAFF. CDR3 in DNA: TGTGCCACCCAACAGGGCGGGAACACTGAAGCTTTCTTT.

CDR3 protein: CASSYSQGGTEAFF. CDR3 nucleotide sequence: TGTGCCAGCAGTTACTCGCAGGGTGGGACTGAAGCTTTCTTT. The chain links TRBV6-5 to TRBJ1-1, with D possibly matching TRBD1 (5 bases). Germline V gene data show CDR1 as MNHEY and CDR2 as SVGAGI. The CDR3 loop spans 14 amino acids. The V end was cut by 0 bases, the J end by 5 bases, with 10 bases between.

This clone was counted between two and nine times. The chain is built from TRBV2 and TRBJ1-5, with 7 bases lining up with TRBD1. The V and J ends lost 6 bases and 9 bases, in that order; junction bases with no gene match: 8. The CDR3 covers 13 residues. Germline V CDR1 and CDR2: SNHLY, FYNNEI. The chain's CDR3 is CASRRDSLGPQHF. The CDR3 DNA reads as TGTGCCAGCAGGCGGGACAGTCTAGGGCCCCAGCATTTT.